The 7 T cell receptor beta chains given below trace back to one sample, sequenced in a study of blood T cells in healthy people across ages. Through a sample-barcoded 5' primer and a J-beta primer mix, a second PCR was run for about 6 to 11 cycles. MiXCR, run by TCRdb on the 5' RACE reads, gives a single entry per CDR3 protein. The table includes fewer than 800,000 distinct CDR3 sequences, more than 20% detected once. Sequenced material: blood. The receptors originated from a man between 70 and 80 years old in good health.

This clonotype has just a few counts. The J gene is TRBJ1-5, the V gene TRBV7-9, with TRBD1 matching over 9 bases. V was clipped by 0 bases and J by 3 bases; unmatched bases: 3. The CDR3 runs 16 residues. CDR1 is SEHNR, CDR2 FQNEAQ, per germline (reference sequence). The chain's CDR3 is CASSLAAQGANQPQHF. CDR3 DNA sequence: TGTGCCAGCAGCTTAGCGGCACAGGGGGCCAATCAGCCCCAGCATTTT.

This clonotype was recorded many times. The chain is built from TRBV2 and TRBJ2-5; D gene uncertain. Germline loops: CDR1 SNHLY, CDR2 FYNNEI. V lost 8 bases to trimming and J lost 5 bases, with 9 bases between them. This CDR3 spans 11 amino acids. As DNA, the CDR3 is TGTGCCAGCGAGGCTGGGGAGACCCAGTACTTC. This translates into CASEAGETQYF.

The CDR3: CASRVGGGYNSPLHF. The CDR3 coding sequence is TGTGCCAGCAGGGTAGGGGGCGGATATAATTCACCCCTCCACTTT. The chain carries TRBV28 and TRBJ1-6; 7 bases are shared with TRBD1. Germline lookup yields CDR1 MDHEN and CDR2 SYDVKM. V was clipped by 6 bases and J by 4 bases; unmatched bases: 6. The CDR3 runs 15 residues.

The rearrangement links TRBV20-1 to TRBJ2-5, with TRBD2 as a possible D gene (6 bases). The DNA end favors TRBJ2-7, so the J call may be wrong. The CDR3 is made up of 13 amino acids. Germline lookup yields CDR1 DFQATT and CDR2 SNEGSKA (reference sequence). Here the CDR3 DNA reads TGCAGTGCTAGAGGACGGGAGCCCTACGAGCAGTACTTC. Its translation: CSARGREPYEQYF.

The CDR3 region is CASSYTTGSQPQHF. CDR3 DNA: TGTGCCAGCAGTTACACCACAGGGAGTCAGCCCCAGCATTTT. This chain links TRBV6-2 or TRBV6-3 with TRBJ1-5, with D possibly being TRBD1 (6 bases). Trimming took 2 bases from V and 6 from J, leaving 11 bases between them. The germline gives CDR1 MNHEY, CDR2 SVGEGT. The CDR3 length is 14 residues.

This clonotype was observed a handful of times. V is TRBV5-1 and J is TRBJ2-7, with D unclear. This CDR3 comprises 14 residues. Germline V gene data show CDR1 as SGHRS and CDR2 as YFSETQ. Deletions cut 4 bases from V and 2 bases from J, with 13 bases between. This CDR3 is CASSLTNSPYEQYF. Here the CDR3 DNA reads TGCGCCAGCAGCCTCACGAACAGCCCCTACGAGCAGTACTTC. Supplemented by reference TRBV5-1 and TRBJ2-7, the full variable domain reads KAGVTQTPRYLIKTRGQQVTLSCSPISGHRSVSWYQQTPGQGLQFLFEYFSETQRNKGNFPGRFSGRQFSNSRSEMNVSTLELGDSALYLCASSLTNSPYEQYFGPGTRLTVT.

This chain connects TRBV20-1 to TRBJ1-1; 8 positions agree with TRBD1. This CDR3 has 14 amino acids. V dropped 1 base and J dropped 6; count of bases not matched to a gene: 7. The V gene's germline CDR1 is DFQATT and CDR2 SNEGSKA (reference sequence). The CDR3 region has the DNA TGCAGTGCTAGAGGGACAGGGTGGGTTTCTGAAGCTTTCTTT. As protein: CSARGTGWVSEAFF.